This T cell receptor beta chain stems from a study of response to subunit inactivated influenza vaccine. Study results and caveats: That few new T cells are recruited by each seasonal influenza vaccination was the authors' suggestion.

TCRdb called the RT-PCR reads again in MiXCR, with one record for every CDR3 protein. This sample has approximately 520,000 distinct CDR3 sequences, with about 25% found just once. This clonotype was seen a few times. Its target is not known. Sequenced material: CD4+ T cells sorted from PBMCs, taken roughly 5 days after vaccination. This TCR was sampled from a man aged 50 to 59 who received an inactivated influenza vaccine.

Here the CDR3 reads CSVGWTAQETQYF. The CDR3 nucleotides are TGCAGCGTGGGCTGGACAGCTCAAGAGACCCAGTACTTC. The V call is TRBV29-1, the J call TRBJ2-5; D is possibly TRBD1 (6 bases). The germline V and J ends were trimmed by 6 bases and 2 bases, with 13 bases remaining between them. The V gene's germline CDR1 is SQVTM and CDR2 ANQGSEA. The length of the CDR3 is 13 residues. The variable domain in full, with the rest retrieved from reference TRBV29-1 and TRBJ2-5, is SAVISQKPSRDICQRGTSLTIQCQVDSQVTMMFWYRQQPGQSLTLIATANQGSEATYESGFVIDKFPISRPNLTFSTLTVSNMSPEDSSIYLCSVGWTAQETQYFGPGTRLLVL.